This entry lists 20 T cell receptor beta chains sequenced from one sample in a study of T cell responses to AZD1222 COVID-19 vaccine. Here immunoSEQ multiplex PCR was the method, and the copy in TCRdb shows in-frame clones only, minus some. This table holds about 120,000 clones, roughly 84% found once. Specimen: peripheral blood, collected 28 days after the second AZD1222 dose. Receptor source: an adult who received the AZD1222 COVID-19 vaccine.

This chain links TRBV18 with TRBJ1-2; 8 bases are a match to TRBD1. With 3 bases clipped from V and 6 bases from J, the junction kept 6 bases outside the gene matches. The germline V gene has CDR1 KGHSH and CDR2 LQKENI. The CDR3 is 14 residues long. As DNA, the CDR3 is TGTGCCAGCTCACCTCAGGACAGGGCAGATGGCTACACCTTC. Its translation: CASSPQDRADGYTF.

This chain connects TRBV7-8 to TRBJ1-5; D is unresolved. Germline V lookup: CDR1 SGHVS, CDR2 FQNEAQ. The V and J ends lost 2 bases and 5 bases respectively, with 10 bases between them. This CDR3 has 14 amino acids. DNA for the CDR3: TGTGCCAGCAGCTTAAAATTGGTCGATCAGCCCCAGCATTTT. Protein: CASSLKLVDQPQHF.

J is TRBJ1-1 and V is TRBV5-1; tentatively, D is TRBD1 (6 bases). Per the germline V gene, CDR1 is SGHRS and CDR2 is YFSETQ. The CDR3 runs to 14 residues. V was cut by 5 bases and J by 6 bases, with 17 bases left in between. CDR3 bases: TGCGCCAGCAGTTGGACGGAGGGGGTTCCTGAAGCTTTCTTT. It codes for CASSWTEGVPEAFF.

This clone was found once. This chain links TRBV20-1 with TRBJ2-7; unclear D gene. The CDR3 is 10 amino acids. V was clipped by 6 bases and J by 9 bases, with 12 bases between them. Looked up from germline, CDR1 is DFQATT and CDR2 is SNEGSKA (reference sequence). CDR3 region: CSALLERQYF. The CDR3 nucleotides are TGCAGTGCGTTGCTAGAAAGGCAGTACTTC.

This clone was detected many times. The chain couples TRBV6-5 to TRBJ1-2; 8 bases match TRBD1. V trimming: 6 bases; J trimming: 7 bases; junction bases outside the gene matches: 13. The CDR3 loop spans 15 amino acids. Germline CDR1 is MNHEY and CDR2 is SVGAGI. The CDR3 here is CASRHPTGQGSGYTF. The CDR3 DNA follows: TGTGCCAGCAGACACCCAACAGGACAGGGAAGTGGCTACACCTTC.

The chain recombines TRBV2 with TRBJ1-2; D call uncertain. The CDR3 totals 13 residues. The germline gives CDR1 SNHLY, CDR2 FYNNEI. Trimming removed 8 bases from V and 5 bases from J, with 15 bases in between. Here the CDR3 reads CASRREKNYGYTF. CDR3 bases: TGTGCCAGCCGAAGGGAGAAAAATTATGGCTACACCTTC.

In DNA form, the CDR3 reads TGTGCCAGTACCATCGGCACTAATCTCTATGGCTACACCTTC. It yields the protein CASTIGTNLYGYTF. The chain recombines TRBV19 with TRBJ1-2; D uncertain. Germline V lookup: CDR1 LNHDA, CDR2 SQIVND (reference sequence). This CDR3 is 14 amino acids long. Trimming removed 7 bases at V and 4 bases at J, with 16 bases between.

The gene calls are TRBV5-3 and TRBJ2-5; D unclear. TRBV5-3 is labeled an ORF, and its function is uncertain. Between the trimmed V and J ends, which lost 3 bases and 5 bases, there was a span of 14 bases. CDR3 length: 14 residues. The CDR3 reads CARSSRARRETQYF. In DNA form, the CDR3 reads TGTGCCAGAAGCTCACGAGCCCGCCGGGAGACCCAGTACTTC.

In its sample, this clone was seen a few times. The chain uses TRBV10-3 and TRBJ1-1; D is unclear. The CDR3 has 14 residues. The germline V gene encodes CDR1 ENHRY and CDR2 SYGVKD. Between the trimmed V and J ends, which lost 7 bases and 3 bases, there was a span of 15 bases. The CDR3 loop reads CAIKEGRRDTEAFF. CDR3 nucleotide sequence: TGTGCCATCAAGGAGGGAAGGCGGGACACTGAAGCTTTCTTT.

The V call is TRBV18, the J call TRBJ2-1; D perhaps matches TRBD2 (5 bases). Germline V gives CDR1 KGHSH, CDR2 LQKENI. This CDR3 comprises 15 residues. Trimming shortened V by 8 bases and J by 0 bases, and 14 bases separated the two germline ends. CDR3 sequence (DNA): TGTGCCAGCGCGGAGGTGAGTAGCTCCTACAATGAGCAGTTCTTC. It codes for CASAEVSSSYNEQFF.

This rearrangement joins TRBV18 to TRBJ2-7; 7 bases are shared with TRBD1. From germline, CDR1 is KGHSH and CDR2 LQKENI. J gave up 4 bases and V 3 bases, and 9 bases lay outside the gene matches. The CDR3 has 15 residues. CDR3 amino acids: CASSPPDRRLYEQYF. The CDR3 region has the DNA TGTGCCAGCTCACCCCCGGACAGGAGGTTATACGAGCAGTACTTC.

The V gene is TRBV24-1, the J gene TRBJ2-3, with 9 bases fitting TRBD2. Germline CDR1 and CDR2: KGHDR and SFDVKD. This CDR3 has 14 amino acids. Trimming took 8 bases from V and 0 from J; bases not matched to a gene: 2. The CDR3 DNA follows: TGTGCCACCATGCTAGCGGGGAGCACAGATACGCAGTATTTT. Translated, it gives CATMLAGSTDTQYF.

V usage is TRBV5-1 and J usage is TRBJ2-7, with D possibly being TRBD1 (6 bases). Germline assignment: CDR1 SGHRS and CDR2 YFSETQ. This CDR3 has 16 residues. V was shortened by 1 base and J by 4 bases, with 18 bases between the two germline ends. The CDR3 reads CASSLRFGTGRYEQYF. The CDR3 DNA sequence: TGCGCCAGCAGCTTGAGGTTCGGTACAGGGCGGTACGAGCAGTACTTC.

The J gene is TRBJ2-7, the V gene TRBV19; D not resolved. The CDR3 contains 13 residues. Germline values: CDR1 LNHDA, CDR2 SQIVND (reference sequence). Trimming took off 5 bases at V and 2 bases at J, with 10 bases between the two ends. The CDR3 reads CASSSGDAYEQYF. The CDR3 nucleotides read TGTGCCAGTAGTTCAGGTGACGCCTACGAGCAGTACTTC.

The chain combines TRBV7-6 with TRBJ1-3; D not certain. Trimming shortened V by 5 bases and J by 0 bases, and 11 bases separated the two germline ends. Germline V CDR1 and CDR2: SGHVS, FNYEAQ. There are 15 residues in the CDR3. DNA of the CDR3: TGTGCCAGCAGCCAAGGGCACAGCTCTGGAAACACCATATATTTT. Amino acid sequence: CASSQGHSSGNTIYF.

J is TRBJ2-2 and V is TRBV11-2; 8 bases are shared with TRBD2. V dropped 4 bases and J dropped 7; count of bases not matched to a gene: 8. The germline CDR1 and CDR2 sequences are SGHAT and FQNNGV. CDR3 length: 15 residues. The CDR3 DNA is TGTGCCAGCAGCTCCGGACTAGCCGATCTCGGGGAGCTGTTTTTT. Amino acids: CASSSGLADLGELFF.

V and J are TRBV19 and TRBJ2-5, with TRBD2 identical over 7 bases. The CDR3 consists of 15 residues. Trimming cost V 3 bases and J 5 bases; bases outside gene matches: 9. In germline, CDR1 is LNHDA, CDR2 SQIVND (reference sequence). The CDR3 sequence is CASSMLTGGGETQYF. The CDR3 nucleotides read TGTGCCAGTAGTATGTTAACGGGGGGAGGGGAGACCCAGTACTTC.

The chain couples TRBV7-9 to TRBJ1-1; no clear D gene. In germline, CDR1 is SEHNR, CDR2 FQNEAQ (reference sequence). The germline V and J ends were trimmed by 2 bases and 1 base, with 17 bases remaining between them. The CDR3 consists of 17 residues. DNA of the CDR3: TGTGCCAGCAGCTTACCCAACAACGGCCCTTCGAACACTGAAGCTTTCTTT. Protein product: CASSLPNNGPSNTEAFF.

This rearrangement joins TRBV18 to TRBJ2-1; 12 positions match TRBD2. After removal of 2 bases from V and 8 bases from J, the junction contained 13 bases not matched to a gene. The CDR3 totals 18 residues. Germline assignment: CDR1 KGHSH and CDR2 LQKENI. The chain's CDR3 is CASSPNEPSGGVVDEQFF. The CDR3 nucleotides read TGTGCCAGCTCACCAAATGAGCCTAGCGGGGGGGTCGTGGATGAGCAGTTCTTC.

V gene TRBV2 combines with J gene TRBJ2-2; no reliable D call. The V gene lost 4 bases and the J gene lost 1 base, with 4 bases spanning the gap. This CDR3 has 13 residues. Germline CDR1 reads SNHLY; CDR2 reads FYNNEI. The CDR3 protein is CASSGENTGELFF. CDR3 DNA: TGTGCCAGCAGTGGGGAGAACACCGGGGAGCTGTTTTTT.